The 9 T cell receptor beta chains given below trace back to one sample, sequenced in a study of T cells in Graves' hyperthyroidism and ophthalmopathy. The CDR3 regions of TCR beta were amplified from RNA transcripts. HTBI primers were the set used in a first-round RT-PCR of the TCR CDR3. TCRdb fed the multiplex PCR reads into MiXCR, producing one record per CDR3 protein. Seen here are more than 450,000 distinct CDR3 sequences, about 15% observed once, and the top ten hold roughly 14%. The material sequenced was blood. Receptors were obtained from a woman aged 40 to 50 with Graves' hyperthyroidism.

V is TRBV4-1 and J is TRBJ2-3, with 9 bases identical to TRBD1. The CDR3 consists of 16 residues. Germline loops: CDR1 MGHRA, CDR2 YSYEKL. V lost 4 bases to trimming and J lost 0 bases; unmatched junction nucleotides: 5. The CDR3 sequence: CASSLQGQGSTDTQYF. The CDR3 DNA follows: TGCGCCAGCAGCCTACAAGGACAGGGGAGCACAGATACGCAGTATTTT.

A remark on this clonotype: Just one base apart from a much larger clone, this may be a read error. The J gene is TRBJ1-3, the V gene TRBV3-1, with unresolved D. The CDR3 is made up of 14 amino acids. From germline, CDR1 is LGHDT and CDR2 YNNKEL (reference sequence). V shed 0 bases and J shed 3 bases, with 6 bases lying between them. The CDR3 loop reads CASSQEGYGNTIYF. The CDR3, as DNA: TGTGCCAGCAGCCAAGAGGGGTATGGAAACACCATATATTTT.

This clonotype was seen more than once but under ten times. V usage is TRBV7-3 and J usage is TRBJ2-4; D is perhaps TRBD1 (6 bases). CDR1 and CDR2 (germline): SGHTA, FQGTGA. V lost 5 bases and J 6 bases, leaving 20 bases between the germline ends. This CDR3 is built from 16 residues. The CDR3 nucleotides are TGTGCCAGCAGCGCCATGGGGGACAAGGAAGTAAACATTCAGTACTTC. This encodes CASSAMGDKEVNIQYF.

This clonotype was recorded many times. This chain uses TRBV3-1 with TRBJ1-1; the D gene is possibly TRBD1 (6 bases). The CDR3 runs to 14 residues. The V end was cut by 1 base, the J end by 7 bases, with 13 bases between. CDR1 and CDR2 (germline): LGHDT, YNNKEL (reference sequence). CDR3 DNA: TGTGCCAGCAGCCAAGGACTAGGGGGGATTGAAGCTTTCTTT. Amino acid sequence: CASSQGLGGIEAFF.

This clonotype was counted at least ten times. J is TRBJ2-7 and V is TRBV28; 9 nucleotides agree with TRBD1. Germline CDR1 is MDHEN and CDR2 is SYDVKM. The V gene end was trimmed by 4 bases and the J gene end by 3 bases; junction bases not matched to a gene: 7. This CDR3 contains 15 residues. The chain's CDR3 is CASSSGTGRDYEQYF. The CDR3 DNA is TGTGCCAGCAGTTCCGGGACAGGGCGAGACTACGAGCAGTACTTC.

The sample holds many counts of this clonotype. The V and J genes are TRBV29-1 and TRBJ2-1; a possible D gene is TRBD2 (5 bases). Germline V gives CDR1 SQVTM, CDR2 ANQGSEA. V gave up 2 bases and J gave up 6 bases, with 8 bases separating them. This CDR3 has 12 amino acids. CDR3 sequence: CSVELAGNEQFF. In nucleotides, the CDR3 is TGCAGCGTTGAACTAGCAGGCAATGAGCAGTTCTTC.

The V and J genes are TRBV4-1 and TRBJ2-1; TRBD2 aligns across 7 bases. Germline trimming cut 3 bases from V and 10 bases from J; bases unmatched to any gene: 12. From germline, CDR1 is MGHRA and CDR2 YSYEKL. The CDR3 covers 15 residues. This CDR3 is CASSHTGTTPEEQFF. Here the CDR3 DNA reads TGCGCCAGCAGCCATACCGGGACTACGCCCGAGGAGCAGTTCTTC.

This clonotype was seen ten or more times. V usage is TRBV4-1 and J usage is TRBJ2-1; 16 bases agree with TRBD2. The CDR3 is 21 amino acids. V shed 2 bases and J 1 base; nucleotides not matched to a gene: 11. Per germline, CDR1 MGHRA and CDR2 YSYEKL. The CDR3, as DNA: TGCGCCAGCAGCCAACAGACCGGGACTAGCGGGAGGGCCGCTTCCTACAATGAGCAGTTCTTC. As protein: CASSQQTGTSGRAASYNEQFF.

The chain carries TRBV19 and TRBJ2-7; no reliable D call. V lost 5 bases and J lost 0, with 14 bases in between. The length of the CDR3 is 15 residues. Germline V gives CDR1 LNHDA, CDR2 SQIVND (reference sequence). In DNA, the CDR3 is TGTGCCAGTAGTCCCGAAGGCATTAGCTCCTACGAGCAGTACTTC. As protein: CASSPEGISSYEQYF.